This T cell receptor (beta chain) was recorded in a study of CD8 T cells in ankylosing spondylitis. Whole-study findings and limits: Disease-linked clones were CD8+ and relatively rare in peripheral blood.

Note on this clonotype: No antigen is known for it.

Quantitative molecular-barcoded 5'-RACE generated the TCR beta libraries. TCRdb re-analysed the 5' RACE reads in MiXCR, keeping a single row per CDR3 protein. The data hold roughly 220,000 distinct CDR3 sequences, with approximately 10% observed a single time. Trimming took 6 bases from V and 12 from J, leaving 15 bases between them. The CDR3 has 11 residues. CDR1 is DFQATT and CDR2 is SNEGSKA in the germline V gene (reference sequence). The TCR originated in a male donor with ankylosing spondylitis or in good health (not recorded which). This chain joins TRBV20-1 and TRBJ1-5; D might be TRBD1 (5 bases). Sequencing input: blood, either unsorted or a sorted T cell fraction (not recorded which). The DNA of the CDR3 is TGCAGTGCGCTTGACAGAGCTCTCCAGCATTTT. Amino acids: CSALDRALQHF.